These T cell receptor beta chains were read from a single sample in a study of cytomegalovirus exposure and HLA in healthy donors. Profiling relied on immunoSEQ multiplex PCR, and the TCRdb table lists in-frame clones only, not all of them. The sample records 150,000 to 200,000 clones, about 77% being singletons. The sequenced sample was PBMCs. The receptors here all came from a man aged 18 to 29 in good health and CMV-seropositive. The CDR3 runs from the conserved cysteine through the conserved F or W. The D gene is left open where the match is weak. Size is omitted from some rows. Given values are once, few, many or a class for expanded clones.

CDR3aa: CASSRGQIYNEQFF
CDR3nt: TGTGCCAGCAGCCGTGGACAGATATACAATGAGCAGTTCTTC
abundance: few
len: 14
v_gene: TRBV7-9
j_gene: TRBJ2-1
d_gene: -

CDR3aa: CASSFRGNEQFF
CDR3nt: TGTGCCAGCAGTTTCCGGGGCAATGAGCAGTTCTTC
abundance: -
len: 12
v_gene: TRBV27
j_gene: TRBJ2-1
d_gene: -

CDR3aa: CASSPSSGTGPPYGYTF
CDR3nt: TGTGCCAGCAGCCCCTCCTCCGGGACAGGGCCTCCCTATGGCTACACCTTC
abundance: -
len: 17
v_gene: TRBV7-9
j_gene: TRBJ1-2
d_gene: TRBD1

CDR3aa: CASSVEVGWNRAGYTF
CDR3nt: TGTGCCAGCAGCGTAGAAGTCGGGTGGAACAGGGCTGGCTACACCTTC
abundance: once
len: 16
v_gene: TRBV9
j_gene: TRBJ1-2
d_gene: -

CDR3aa: CASSPLGQTSGANVLTF
CDR3nt: TGTGCCAGCAGCCCCCTTGGACAGACATCTGGGGCCAACGTCCTGACTTTC
abundance: -
len: 17
v_gene: TRBV9
j_gene: TRBJ2-6
d_gene: -

CDR3aa: CASSHPGGAYNEQFF
CDR3nt: TGTGCCAGCAGCCATCCGGGGGGGGCCTACAATGAGCAGTTCTTC
abundance: -
len: 15
v_gene: TRBV14
j_gene: TRBJ2-1
d_gene: TRBD2

CDR3aa: CASSLIASWSSYNEQFF
CDR3nt: TGTGCCAGCAGTTTAATAGCTAGCTGGAGCTCCTACAATGAGCAGTTCTTC
abundance: -
len: 17
v_gene: TRBV27
j_gene: TRBJ2-1
d_gene: -

CDR3aa: CASSLDQSGELFF
CDR3nt: TGTGCCAGCAGCTTAGATCAGTCCGGGGAGCTGTTTTTT
abundance: -
len: 13
v_gene: TRBV11-2
j_gene: TRBJ2-2
d_gene: -

CDR3aa: CASRGGEKLFF
CDR3nt: TGTGCCAGCAGAGGAGGTGAAAAACTGTTTTTT
abundance: -
len: 11
v_gene: TRBV6-1
j_gene: TRBJ1-4
d_gene: -

CDR3aa: CASSLEEGLSYGYTF
CDR3nt: TGTGCCAGCAGCTTAGAGGAGGGTTTGAGCTATGGCTACACCTTC
abundance: -
len: 15
v_gene: TRBV7-6
j_gene: TRBJ1-2
d_gene: -

CDR3aa: CASSSGGPAGGQFF
CDR3nt: TGTGCCAGCAGCTCAGGGGGTCCGGCGGGTGGGCAGTTCTTC
abundance: -
len: 14
v_gene: TRBV7-6
j_gene: TRBJ2-1
d_gene: TRBD1

CDR3aa: CASRFGLATDEQYF
CDR3nt: TGTGCCAGCAGGTTCGGACTAGCCACGGACGAGCAGTACTTC
abundance: -
len: 14
v_gene: TRBV2
j_gene: TRBJ2-7
d_gene: TRBD2

CDR3aa: CASSENRGNTEAFF
CDR3nt: TGTGCCAGCAGTGAAAACAGGGGCAACACTGAAGCTTTCTTT
abundance: -
len: 14
v_gene: TRBV2
j_gene: TRBJ1-1
d_gene: TRBD1

CDR3aa: CASSSRDRKGDTEAFF
CDR3nt: TGTGCCAGCAGCTCCCGGGACAGAAAGGGGGACACTGAAGCTTTCTTT
abundance: -
len: 16
v_gene: TRBV11-2
j_gene: TRBJ1-1
d_gene: TRBD1

CDR3aa: CASSQGSGNTIYF
CDR3nt: TGTGCCAGCAGCCAGGGCTCTGGAAACACCATATATTTT
abundance: -
len: 13
v_gene: TRBV28
j_gene: TRBJ1-3
d_gene: -

CDR3aa: CASSLAVLAGSYEQYF
CDR3nt: TGTGCCAGCAGCTTAGCGGTCCTAGCGGGATCGTACGAGCAGTACTTC
abundance: -
len: 16
v_gene: TRBV7-9
j_gene: TRBJ2-7
d_gene: TRBD2

CDR3aa: CSVTGGTEAFF
CDR3nt: TGCAGCGTTACGGGAGGTACTGAAGCTTTCTTT
abundance: -
len: 11
v_gene: TRBV29-1
j_gene: TRBJ1-1
d_gene: -

CDR3aa: CASSQGLVSQETQYF
CDR3nt: TGTGCCAGCAGCCAGGGGCTTGTGAGCCAAGAGACCCAGTACTTC
abundance: few
len: 15
v_gene: TRBV5-5
j_gene: TRBJ2-5
d_gene: -

CDR3aa: CSALYGYTF
CDR3nt: TGCAGTGCTCTTTATGGCTACACCTTC
abundance: -
len: 9
v_gene: TRBV20-1
j_gene: TRBJ1-2
d_gene: -

CDR3aa: CASSKRDMNTEAFF
CDR3nt: TGTGCCAGTAGTAAAAGGGACATGAACACTGAAGCTTTCTTT
abundance: -
len: 14
v_gene: TRBV19
j_gene: TRBJ1-1
d_gene: -

CDR3aa: CASNPAGGINNEQFF
CDR3nt: TGTGCCAGCAACCCAGCGGGTGGAATTAACAATGAGCAGTTCTTC
abundance: -
len: 15
v_gene: TRBV28
j_gene: TRBJ2-1
d_gene: -

CDR3aa: CATSSILAGAAEQYF
CDR3nt: TGTGCCACCAGCAGTATACTAGCGGGAGCGGCCGAGCAGTACTTC
abundance: -
len: 15
v_gene: TRBV15
j_gene: TRBJ2-7
d_gene: TRBD2

CDR3aa: CASSVEGRGDEKLFF
CDR3nt: TGTGCCAGCAGCGTAGAGGGGAGGGGTGATGAAAAACTGTTTTTT
abundance: -
len: 15
v_gene: TRBV9
j_gene: TRBJ1-4
d_gene: -

CDR3aa: CSVEKGGAYEQYF
CDR3nt: TGCAGCGTTGAAAAAGGGGGAGCCTACGAGCAGTACTTC
abundance: -
len: 13
v_gene: TRBV29-1
j_gene: TRBJ2-7
d_gene: -

CDR3aa: CASSPTGGVEEYF
CDR3nt: TGTGCCAGCAGCCCGACCGGGGGGGTCGAAGAGTACTTC
abundance: few
len: 13
v_gene: TRBV27
j_gene: TRBJ2-7
d_gene: TRBD2

CDR3aa: CAIWSPGDTQYF
CDR3nt: TGTGCCATCTGGTCACCGGGAGATACGCAGTATTTT
abundance: -
len: 12
v_gene: TRBV10-3
j_gene: TRBJ2-3
d_gene: -

CDR3aa: CASSDSRGNEQFF
CDR3nt: TGTGCCAGCAGTGACTCGAGGGGGAATGAGCAGTTCTTC
abundance: -
len: 13
v_gene: TRBV6-4
j_gene: TRBJ2-1
d_gene: -

CDR3aa: CASSDPDNSYEQYF
CDR3nt: TGTGCCAGCAGTGACCCGGACAACTCCTACGAGCAGTACTTC
abundance: few
len: 14
v_gene: TRBV2
j_gene: TRBJ2-7
d_gene: -

CDR3aa: CASSFQTGPNIARPNTGELFF
CDR3nt: TGTGCCAGCAGTTTCCAGACAGGGCCTAATATTGCAAGACCGAACACCGGGGAGCTGTTTTTT
abundance: -
len: 21
v_gene: TRBV2
j_gene: TRBJ2-2
d_gene: TRBD1

CDR3aa: CASSLGDTGELFF
CDR3nt: TGTGCCAGCAGCTTAGGCGACACCGGGGAGCTGTTTTTT
abundance: once
len: 13
v_gene: TRBV13
j_gene: TRBJ2-2
d_gene: -

CDR3aa: CASSQGRGSDTQYF
CDR3nt: TGCGCCAGCAGCCAAGGGCGGGGGTCAGATACGCAGTATTTT
abundance: -
len: 14
v_gene: TRBV4-1
j_gene: TRBJ2-3
d_gene: TRBD2

CDR3aa: CASSPGTLSSGANVLTF
CDR3nt: TGTGCCAGCAGCCCCGGGACATTGAGCTCTGGGGCCAACGTCCTGACTTTC
abundance: -
len: 17
v_gene: TRBV7-6
j_gene: TRBJ2-6
d_gene: -

CDR3aa: CASSPPRGTIYF
CDR3nt: TGTGCCAGCAGTCCCCCCCGGGGCACCATATATTTT
abundance: -
len: 12
v_gene: TRBV6-5
j_gene: TRBJ1-3
d_gene: -

CDR3aa: CASSLNPGQGVNEQYF
CDR3nt: TGTGCCAGCAGCTTGAACCCGGGACAGGGGGTGAACGAGCAGTACTTC
abundance: -
len: 16
v_gene: TRBV5-5
j_gene: TRBJ2-7
d_gene: TRBD1

CDR3aa: CAISDREVRGDTQYF
CDR3nt: TGTGCCATCAGTGACAGGGAGGTGAGAGGAGATACGCAGTATTTT
abundance: few
len: 15
v_gene: TRBV10-3
j_gene: TRBJ2-3
d_gene: -

CDR3aa: CASTLTQGTYEQYF
CDR3nt: TGTGCCAGCACTCTTACCCAGGGGACCTACGAGCAGTACTTC
abundance: few
len: 14
v_gene: TRBV6-6
j_gene: TRBJ2-7
d_gene: -

CDR3aa: CASSPRQGSGTEAFF
CDR3nt: TGTGCCAGCAGTCCCCGACAGGGATCGGGGACTGAAGCTTTCTTT
abundance: -
len: 15
v_gene: TRBV27
j_gene: TRBJ1-1
d_gene: TRBD1

CDR3aa: CASSQRGAEQYF
CDR3nt: TGCGCCAGCAGCCAAAGGGGCGCCGAGCAGTACTTC
abundance: -
len: 12
v_gene: TRBV4-3
j_gene: TRBJ2-7
d_gene: -

CDR3aa: CASSRHPAGGGVNEQYF
CDR3nt: TGTGCCAGCAGCCGTCACCCAGCGGGAGGGGGGGTTAACGAGCAGTACTTC
abundance: -
len: 17
v_gene: TRBV7-2
j_gene: TRBJ2-7
d_gene: TRBD2

CDR3aa: CASKASGGGAQYF
CDR3nt: TGTGCCAGCAAGGCCAGCGGGGGGGGAGCCCAGTACTTC
abundance: -
len: 13
v_gene: TRBV28
j_gene: TRBJ2-5
d_gene: TRBD2

CDR3aa: CASSETGLAGNTGELFF
CDR3nt: TGTGCCAGCAGTGAAACGGGACTAGCGGGCAACACCGGGGAGCTGTTTTTT
abundance: -
len: 17
v_gene: TRBV25-1
j_gene: TRBJ2-2
d_gene: TRBD2

CDR3aa: CASSELSGVNQPQHF
CDR3nt: TGTGCCAGCAGCGAACTTTCAGGGGTCAATCAGCCCCAGCATTTT
abundance: -
len: 15
v_gene: TRBV9
j_gene: TRBJ1-5
d_gene: -

CDR3aa: CASSPTGGSGYTF
CDR3nt: TGTGCCAGCTCACCTACAGGGGGCTCTGGCTACACCTTC
abundance: -
len: 13
v_gene: TRBV18
j_gene: TRBJ1-2
d_gene: TRBD1

CDR3aa: CASSPRREILFF
CDR3nt: TGTGCCAGCAGCCCCCGGCGGGAGATTCTGTTTTTT
abundance: -
len: 12
v_gene: TRBV11-2
j_gene: TRBJ2-2
d_gene: TRBD2

CDR3aa: CASRDKLTDTQYF
CDR3nt: TGCGCCAGCCGGGACAAGCTCACAGATACGCAGTATTTT
abundance: -
len: 13
v_gene: TRBV10-1
j_gene: TRBJ2-3
d_gene: -

CDR3aa: CASRGLRDRSFYEQYF
CDR3nt: TGTGCCAGCAGAGGGCTTCGGGACAGGAGTTTCTACGAGCAGTACTTC
abundance: -
len: 16
v_gene: TRBV28
j_gene: TRBJ2-7
d_gene: TRBD1

CDR3aa: CASSPNQGTGNEKLFF
CDR3nt: TGTGCCAGCTCACCTAATCAGGGAACAGGGAATGAAAAACTGTTTTTT
abundance: -
len: 16
v_gene: TRBV18
j_gene: TRBJ1-4
d_gene: -

CDR3aa: CASRPGQGPGGYTF
CDR3nt: TGTGCCAGCAGACCGGGACAGGGGCCAGGCGGCTACACCTTC
abundance: -
len: 14
v_gene: TRBV6-6
j_gene: TRBJ1-2
d_gene: TRBD1

CDR3aa: CASRGRAGNTIYF
CDR3nt: TGTGCCAGTAGGGGGAGAGCCGGAAACACCATATATTTT
abundance: -
len: 13
v_gene: TRBV28
j_gene: TRBJ1-3
d_gene: -

CDR3aa: CASSQDRSTSGRSIQETQYF
CDR3nt: TGCGCCAGCAGCCAAGATCGGAGCACTAGCGGGAGGAGCATACAAGAGACCCAGTACTTC
abundance: -
len: 20
v_gene: TRBV4-3
j_gene: TRBJ2-5
d_gene: TRBD2

CDR3aa: CASSDGTGHPTTGYMVF
CDR3nt: TGTGCCAGCAGTGACGGGACAGGGCACCCAACTACCGGATACATGGTGTTC
abundance: -
len: 17
v_gene: TRBV2
j_gene: TRBJ2-7
d_gene: TRBD1

CDR3aa: CASSAGTGPYEQYF
CDR3nt: TGTGCCAGCAGCGCCGGGACAGGACCCTACGAGCAGTACTTC
abundance: -
len: 14
v_gene: TRBV7-2
j_gene: TRBJ2-7
d_gene: TRBD1

CDR3aa: CASSLRSRGTEAFF
CDR3nt: TGTGCCAGCAGCCTCAGGAGCAGGGGCACTGAAGCTTTCTTT
abundance: -
len: 14
v_gene: TRBV28
j_gene: TRBJ1-1
d_gene: -

CDR3aa: CSVEGEFLGTDTQYF
CDR3nt: TGCAGCGTTGAAGGGGAGTTCCTCGGCACAGATACGCAGTATTTT
abundance: -
len: 15
v_gene: TRBV29-1
j_gene: TRBJ2-3
d_gene: -

CDR3aa: CASSERQGETDTQYF
CDR3nt: TGTGCCAGCAGTGAACGACAGGGGGAAACAGATACGCAGTATTTT
abundance: once
len: 15
v_gene: TRBV2
j_gene: TRBJ2-3
d_gene: TRBD1

CDR3aa: CATSTWTGRGEKLFF
CDR3nt: TGTGCCACCAGCACATGGACAGGGCGGGGTGAAAAACTGTTTTTT
abundance: few
len: 15
v_gene: TRBV15
j_gene: TRBJ1-4
d_gene: TRBD1